This T cell receptor beta chain was identified in a study of T-cell memory formation after mild COVID-19. For the study at large: TCR clusters were mostly donor specific. The study, taken as a whole, reports: CD4/CD8 balance held among clones contracting day 15 to 85, and later expanders leaned CD4+.

Concerning this clonotype itself: Its antigen is unknown.

Sample barcodes and UMIs were carried by the TCR alpha and TCR beta cDNA libraries that 5'RACE generated with constant-segment primers. TCRdb fed the 5' RACE reads into MiXCR, producing one record per CDR3 protein. The table includes about 200,000 distinct CDR3 sequences, 16% detected once. Germline CDR1 reads DFQATT; CDR2 reads SNEGSKA (reference sequence). V lost 2 bases and J lost 0; bases outside the gene matches: 7. This CDR3 has 15 amino acids. This receptor was taken from an adult woman who had mild COVID-19 (a few samples of this study predate the infection). Cell type and time point are not known. The J gene is TRBJ2-7, the V gene TRBV20-1; 7 positions match TRBD2. Sequenced input: PBMCs or a T cell subset sorted from them (not recorded which). CDR3 sequence (DNA): TGCAGTGCTAGATTGAGCGGGATAAGCTCCTACGAGCAGTACTTC. As protein: CSARLSGISSYEQYF.